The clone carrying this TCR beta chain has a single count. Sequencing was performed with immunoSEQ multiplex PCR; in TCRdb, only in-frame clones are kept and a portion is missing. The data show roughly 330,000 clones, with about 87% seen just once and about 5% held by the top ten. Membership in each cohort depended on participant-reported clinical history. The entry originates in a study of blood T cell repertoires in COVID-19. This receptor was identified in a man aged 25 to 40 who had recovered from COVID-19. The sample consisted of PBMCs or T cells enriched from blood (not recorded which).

The CDR3 coding sequence is TGTGCCAGCACCGAGGAGGACAGGGTTACGCAGTATTTT. Encoded protein: CASTEEDRVTQYF. The chain uses TRBV6-5 and TRBJ2-3, with TRBD1 identical over 8 bases. The J segment lost 8 bases and the V segment lost 7 bases, leaving 8 bases of the junction unmatched. The CDR3 spans 13 residues. Germline V gene data show CDR1 as MNHEY and CDR2 as SVGAGI.